Given below is one T cell receptor (beta chain) in context. How the authors handled the data: Estimation of nucleated cell counts relied on the amplification of reference gene primers. Here immunoSEQ multiplex PCR was the method, and the copy in TCRdb shows in-frame clones only, minus some. That table furnishes V, J and clone size, whereas the DNA furnished D and trimming. The table includes approximately 210,000 clones, 88% detected once. This specimen comes from a study of blood T cell repertoires in COVID-19. Background on the study: Material from acute and convalescent COVID-19 was sourced from the United States, Italy and Spain.

Germline V gene data show CDR1 as SGHTA and CDR2 as FQGNSA. Between the trimmed V and J ends, which lost 1 base and 4 bases, there was a span of 7 bases. The CDR3 extends over 13 amino acids. Participants were aged 18 to 89 years, lived in 25 or so US areas, and enrolled virtually. Participant-given clinical history determined each cohort assignment. The sequenced sample was PBMCs or T cells enriched from blood (not recorded which). V is TRBV7-2 and J is TRBJ1-2; no clear D gene. The sequence derives from a woman in her forties or fifties with acute COVID-19. This CDR3 is CASSLVRSYGYTF. The CDR3, as DNA: TGTGCCAGCAGCTTAGTAAGGAGCTATGGCTACACCTTC.